The rows below give T cell receptor beta chains drawn from one sample of a study of control samples from healthy donors and cancer patients. Produced via immunoSEQ multiplex PCR; TCRdb's table is partial and in-frame only. The data hold some 82,000 clones, with more than 75% observed a single time. Sequencing was carried out using blood. These receptors were collected from a man aged 50 or older in good health. Both conserved end residues are part of each CDR3.

J gene | V gene | CDR3 protein
TRBJ1-1 | TRBV19 | CASGVGGLPEAFF
TRBJ1-1 | TRBV7-9 | CASTIRGIEAFF
TRBJ1-1 | TRBV5-1 | CASRQGAGAEAFF
TRBJ1-2 | TRBV14 | CASSQRDSRYGYTF
TRBJ2-3 | TRBV5-1 | CASSQEQWVFDTQYF
TRBJ2-3 | TRBV5-1 | CASSPTLTGLAGADTQYF
TRBJ2-1 | TRBV7-3 | CASSIAGSSYNEQFF
TRBJ1-1 | TRBV13 | CASSSRQGGTEAFF
TRBJ2-1 | TRBV15 | CATSRDGGAGSIGEQFF
TRBJ2-7 | TRBV6-2/TRBV6-3 | CASSYWLADSYEQYF
TRBJ2-7 | TRBV15 | CATSARDRGTYEQYF
TRBJ2-1 | TRBV14 | CASSQVGFSYNEQFF
TRBJ1-2 | TRBV5-5 | CASSFDRLQGAMGYTF
TRBJ1-2 | TRBV19 | CASSDPGQGKNGYTF
TRBJ2-1 | TRBV5-1 | CASSPGPASSYNEQFF
TRBJ2-1 | TRBV6-5 | CASSYSVQNNEQFF
TRBJ2-7 | TRBV28 | CASSSGYEQYF
TRBJ2-1 | TRBV4-1 | CASSMTSGIENEQFF
TRBJ1-1 | TRBV19 | CASSTTGNTEAFF
TRBJ1-5 | TRBV14 | CASSSSGLQPQHF
TRBJ1-1 | TRBV11-3 | CASSPPRANTEAFF
TRBJ2-5 | TRBV5-1 | CASSLKGRETQYF
TRBJ2-7 | TRBV7-8 | CASSLLGQGIHEQYF
TRBJ2-5 | TRBV19 | CASTEGTSSGETQYF
TRBJ1-1 | TRBV12-5 | CASGPGTGVTEAFF
TRBJ2-3 | TRBV7-3 | CASSADSPSDTQYF
TRBJ2-3 | TRBV12-5 | CASGLVPDGKIRTDTQYF